This T cell receptor beta chain was documented in a study of post-analysis software for immune sequencing data. The CDR3 is made up of 16 amino acids. The germline V gene has CDR1 LGHNA and CDR2 YNFKEQ. J lost 2 bases, V lost 3 bases, and 8 bases had no gene match. Study-wide results and caveats: Normalized Chao1 diversity was significantly lower in multiple sclerosis patients than in controls. In patients, TRBV5-6, TRBV5-1 and TRBV20-1 belonged to five TRBV segments found more frequently than in controls.

Regarding this clonotype: Its target is not known.

TCR beta cDNA libraries included unique molecular identifiers. TCRdb analysed the PCR reads with MiXCR anew, one entry per CDR3 protein. The sample has 380,000 or so distinct CDR3 sequences, 30% to 45% seen once. Input material: blood. J is TRBJ2-7 and V is TRBV4-2; 9 nucleotides line up with TRBD2. The sequence was obtained from a girl between 5 and 17 years old with multiple sclerosis. The DNA for the CDR3 is TGTGCCAGCAGCCAGGAACTAGCGGGCCAAGCCTACGAGCAGTACTTC. This codes for CASSQELAGQAYEQYF.